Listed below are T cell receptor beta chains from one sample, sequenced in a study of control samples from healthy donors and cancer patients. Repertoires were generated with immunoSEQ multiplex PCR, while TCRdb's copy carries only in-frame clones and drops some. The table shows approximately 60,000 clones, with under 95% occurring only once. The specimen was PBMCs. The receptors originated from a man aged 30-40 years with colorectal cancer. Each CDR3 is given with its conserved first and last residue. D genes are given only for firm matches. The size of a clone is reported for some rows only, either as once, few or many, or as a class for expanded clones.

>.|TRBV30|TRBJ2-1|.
TGTGCCTGGGGCCCACCGATACTGCGGTCGACCGTTCAGAACGACAATGAGCAGTTCTTC
CAWGPPILRSTVQNDNEQFF
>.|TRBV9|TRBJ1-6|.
TGTGCCAGCAGCGTAGGGCAGGGGAACTCACCCCTCCACTTT
CASSVGQGNSPLHF
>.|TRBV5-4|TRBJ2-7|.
TGTGCCAGCAGCTTAAACGGACAGTTTCAACAGCCCTACGAGCAGTACTTC
CASSLNGQFQQPYEQYF
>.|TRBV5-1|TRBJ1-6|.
TGCGCCAGCAGCTTGGAGGGTCAGGAGTCATCACCCCTCCACTTT
CASSLEGQESSPLHF
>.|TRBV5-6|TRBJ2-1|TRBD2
TGTGCCAGCAGCTCCCCGACTAGCTTCTACAATGAGCAGTTCTTC
CASSSPTSFYNEQFF
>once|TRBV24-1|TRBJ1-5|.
TGTGCCACCAGTGACCTGGCCAGAAATCAGCCCCAGCATTTT
CATSDLARNQPQHF
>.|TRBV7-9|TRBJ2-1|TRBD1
TGTGCCAGCAGCTTAGTAGACAGGGGAAGGTCCAATGAGCAGTTCTTC
CASSLVDRGRSNEQFF
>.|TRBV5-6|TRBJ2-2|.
TGTGCCAGCAGCTCCGAGGGCGGGGCGGAACCGACTTCTACCGGGGAGCTGTTTTTT
CASSSEGGAEPTSTGELFF
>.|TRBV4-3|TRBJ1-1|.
TGCGCCAGCAGCCAAGATTTCCGAATGAACACTGAAGCTTTCTTT
CASSQDFRMNTEAFF
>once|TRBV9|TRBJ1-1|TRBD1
TGTGCCAGCAGCGTGAATGGGGGGGACAGGGACCCGGTTGCTGAAGCTTTCTTT
CASSVNGGDRDPVAEAFF
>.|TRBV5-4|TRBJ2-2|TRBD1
TGTGCCAGCAGCTTGTCGACAGGGTCTTTTACCGGGGAGCTGTTTTTT
CASSLSTGSFTGELFF
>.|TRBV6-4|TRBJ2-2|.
TGTGCCAGCAGTACAGGGAACACCGGGGAGCTGTTTTTT
CASSTGNTGELFF
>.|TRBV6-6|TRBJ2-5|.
TGTGCCAGCAGCGACAACAGGGAAGAGACCCAGTACTTC
CASSDNREETQYF
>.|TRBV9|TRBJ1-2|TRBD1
TGTGCCAGCAGCGTAGGAACAGGGGGTGGCTACACCTTC
CASSVGTGGGYTF
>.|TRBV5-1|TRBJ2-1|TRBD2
TGCGCCAGCAGCTTGGTAGCGGGGGGGCCCAATGAGCAGTTCTTC
CASSLVAGGPNEQFF
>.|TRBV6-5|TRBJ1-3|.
TGTGCCAGCAGTTACTCCCCAAGGAAGAGTGGAAACACCATATATTTT
CASSYSPRKSGNTIYF
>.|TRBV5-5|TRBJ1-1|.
TGTGCCAGCAGCCCCCGGGCAGGGAGCACTGAAGCTTTCTTT
CASSPRAGSTEAFF
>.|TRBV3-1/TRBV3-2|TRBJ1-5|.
TGTGCCAGCAGCCAAGTCGGTGGGGCGAGGGAGATCCAGCCCCAGCATTTT
CASSQVGGAREIQPQHF
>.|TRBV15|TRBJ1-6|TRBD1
TGTGCCACCAGCAGAGATCTCTCCGCCAGGGGGCTTTCACCCCTCCACTTT
CATSRDLSARGLSPLHF
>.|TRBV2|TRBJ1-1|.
TGTGCCAGCACCATAGAGGGTCACCGGGCTGAAGCTTTCTTT
CASTIEGHRAEAFF
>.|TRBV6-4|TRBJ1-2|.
TGTGCCAGCGGGGACGGGGTCCTGGAGGGCTACACCTTC
CASGDGVLEGYTF
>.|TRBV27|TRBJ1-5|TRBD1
TGTGCCAGCAGCCTACAGGGGCAGCCCCAGCATTTT
CASSLQGQPQHF
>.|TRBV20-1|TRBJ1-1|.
TGCAGTGCCCCCAGTATCACTGAAGCTTTCTTT
CSAPSITEAFF
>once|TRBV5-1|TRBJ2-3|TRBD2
TGCGCCAGCCGTACCTTCGGGGCGGGGGGGTTGACAGATACGCAGTATTTT
CASRTFGAGGLTDTQYF
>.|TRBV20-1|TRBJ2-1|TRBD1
TGCAGTGCTAGTCCCGGGACAGGGATCAATGAGCAGTTCTTC
CSASPGTGINEQFF
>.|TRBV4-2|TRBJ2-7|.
TGTGCCAGCAGCCAAGATCCCGGAGGGACACAGTCTCAGGGTCCTTCCTACGAGCAGTACTTC
CASSQDPGGTQSQGPSYEQYF
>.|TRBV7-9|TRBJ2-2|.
TGTGCCAGCAGCTTGGACGCAAGCCCCACCGGGGAGCTGTTTTTT
CASSLDASPTGELFF
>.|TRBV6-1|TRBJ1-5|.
TGTGCCAGCAGTGAAGAAGGTTGGGGTACTCGGAGCAATCAGCCCCAGCATTTT
CASSEEGWGTRSNQPQHF
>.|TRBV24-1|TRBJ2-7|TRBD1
TGTGCCACCAGAGTAGGGGACAGGGGGCACGAGCAGTACTTC
CATRVGDRGHEQYF
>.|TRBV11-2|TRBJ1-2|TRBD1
TGTGCCAGCAGCTTAGGACAGGGCCACTATGGCTACACCTTC
CASSLGQGHYGYTF
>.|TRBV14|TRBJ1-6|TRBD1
TGTGCCAGCAGCCGGGACAGGGATCGCAATTCACCCCTCCACTTT
CASSRDRDRNSPLHF
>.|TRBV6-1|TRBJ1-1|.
TGTGCCAGCAGTGATGGACTGATGAACACTGAAGCTTTCTTT
CASSDGLMNTEAFF
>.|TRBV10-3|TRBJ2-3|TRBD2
TGTGCCACCGCGATTAGCGGGGGGGAGGATACGCAGTATTTT
CATAISGGEDTQYF
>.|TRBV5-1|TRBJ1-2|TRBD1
TGCGCCAGCAGCTGGTGGACAGGGGGAGATGGCTACACCTTC
CASSWWTGGDGYTF
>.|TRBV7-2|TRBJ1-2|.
TGTGCCAGCAGCTTAGTTCCTGAAGGGGGCTACACCTTC
CASSLVPEGGYTF
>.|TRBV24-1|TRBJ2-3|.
TGTGCCACCAGGGAGGGGGGGGACACAGATACGCAGTATTTT
CATREGGDTDTQYF
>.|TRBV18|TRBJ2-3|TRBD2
TGTGCCAGCTCAAGGACTAGCGGGGGGGCTGGAGATACGCAGTATTTT
CASSRTSGGAGDTQYF
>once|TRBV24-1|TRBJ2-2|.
TGTGCCACCAGTGACCGAGGGCGCGGGGGCCGACTTCGAACCGGGGAGCTGTTTTTT
CATSDRGRGGRLRTGELFF
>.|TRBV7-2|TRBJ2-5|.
TGTGCCAGCAGCTTGGAAGGATGGGGCTACGAGACCCAGTACTTC
CASSLEGWGYETQYF
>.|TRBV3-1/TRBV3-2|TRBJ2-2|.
TGTGCCAGCAGCCATGGGCCCGGGGAGCTGTTTTTT
CASSHGPGELFF
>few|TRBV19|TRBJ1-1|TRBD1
TGTGCCAGCCTATCGGGACAGCGGGTCACTGAAGCTTTCTTT
CASLSGQRVTEAFF
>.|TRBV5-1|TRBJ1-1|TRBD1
TGCGCCAGCAGCCCATCCGGGACAGGTAACACTGAAGCTTTCTTT
CASSPSGTGNTEAFF
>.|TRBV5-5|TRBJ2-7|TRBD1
TGTGCCAGCAGATCTATGGTAGGGGGCGATGAGCAGTACTTC
CASRSMVGGDEQYF
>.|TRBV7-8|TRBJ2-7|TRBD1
TGTGCCAGCAGCTTAGGGGACAGAGGCTACGAGCAGTACTTC
CASSLGDRGYEQYF
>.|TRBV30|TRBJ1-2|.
TGTGCCTGGAGTGTACGTTTCGGGGGAGAGAGTGGCTACACCTTC
CAWSVRFGGESGYTF
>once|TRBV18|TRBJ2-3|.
TGTGCCAGCTCACCAGGGCTCACAGATACGCAGTATTTT
CASSPGLTDTQYF
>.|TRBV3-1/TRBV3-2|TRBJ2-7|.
TGTGCCAGCAGCCCAGGATCGGGGGTTAGCTCCTACGAGCAGTACTTC
CASSPGSGVSSYEQYF
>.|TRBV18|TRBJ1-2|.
TGTGCCAGCTCACCAAGTCCGGGACACCGCTATGGCTACACCTTC
CASSPSPGHRYGYTF
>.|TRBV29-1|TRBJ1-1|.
TGCAGCGTTGGGACATCCATAAGGGAAGCTTTCTTT
CSVGTSIREAFF
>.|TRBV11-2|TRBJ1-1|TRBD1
TGTGCCAGCAGTTTACAGGGGAAGACTGAAGCTTTCTTT
CASSLQGKTEAFF
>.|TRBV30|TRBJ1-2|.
TGTGCCTTCAGGGGCCTCATCTATGGCTACACCTTC
CAFRGLIYGYTF
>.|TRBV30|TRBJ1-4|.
TGTGCCTGGAGCGCGCCCTACAGTGAAAAACTGTTTTTT
CAWSAPYSEKLFF
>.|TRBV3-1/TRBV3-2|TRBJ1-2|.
TGTGCCAGCAGCCAGCCTATATCGGGACATCTTAACTATGGCTACACCTTC
CASSQPISGHLNYGYTF
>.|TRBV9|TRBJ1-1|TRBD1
TGTGCCAGCAGCGCGGACAGGGGGAACACTGAAGCTTTCTTT
CASSADRGNTEAFF
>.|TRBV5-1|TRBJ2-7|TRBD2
TGCGCCAGCAGCTTGACCTCTAGCGGGGGACGCTACGAGCAGTACTTC
CASSLTSSGGRYEQYF
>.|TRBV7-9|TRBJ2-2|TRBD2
TGTGCCAGCAGCTTTCGCGGGGGGCACGGGACCGGGGAGCTGTTTTTT
CASSFRGGHGTGELFF
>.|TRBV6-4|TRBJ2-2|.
TGTGCCAGCAGTGACTCGTACTTCGGGGAGCTGTTTTTT
CASSDSYFGELFF
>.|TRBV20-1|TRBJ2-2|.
TGCAGTGCTAGTTTAGGGGGTACCGGGGAGCTGTTTTTT
CSASLGGTGELFF
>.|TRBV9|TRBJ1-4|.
TGTGCCAGCAGCGTAGGTGCCACCTTAACTAATGAAAAACTGTTTTTT
CASSVGATLTNEKLFF
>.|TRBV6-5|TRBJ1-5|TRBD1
TGTGCCAGCAGGGGACAGGGTACGAATCAGCCCCAGCATTTT
CASRGQGTNQPQHF